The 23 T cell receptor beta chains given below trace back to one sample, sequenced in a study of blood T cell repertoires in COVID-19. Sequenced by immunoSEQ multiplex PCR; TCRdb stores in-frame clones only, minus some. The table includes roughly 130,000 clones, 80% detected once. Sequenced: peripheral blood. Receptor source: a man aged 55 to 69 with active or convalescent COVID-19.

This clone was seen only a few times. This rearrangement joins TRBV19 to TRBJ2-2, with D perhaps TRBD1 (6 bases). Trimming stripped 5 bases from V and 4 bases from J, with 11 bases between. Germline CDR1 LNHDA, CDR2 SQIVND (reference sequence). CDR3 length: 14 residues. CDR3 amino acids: CASSEGVSTGELFF. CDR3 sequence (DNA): TGTGCCAGTAGTGAGGGGGTTAGCACCGGGGAGCTGTTTTTT.

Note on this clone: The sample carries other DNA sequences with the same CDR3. In DNA, the CDR3 is TGTGCCAGTAGTATAATGCGAACCGGGGAGCTGTTTTTT. It specifies CASSIMRTGELFF. The chain joins TRBV19 to TRBJ2-2, with D unresolved. Looked up from germline, CDR1 is LNHDA and CDR2 is SQIVND (reference sequence). V was shortened by 2 bases and J by 5 bases, with 6 bases between the two germline ends. This CDR3 region has 13 residues. Together with reference TRBV19 and TRBJ2-2, the CDR3 gives the full variable domain: DGGITQSPKYLFRKEGQNVTLSCEQNLNHDAMYWYRQDPGQGLRLIYYSQIVNDFQKGDIAEGYSVSREKKESFPLTVTSAQKNPTAFYLCASSIMRTGELFFGEGSRLTVL.

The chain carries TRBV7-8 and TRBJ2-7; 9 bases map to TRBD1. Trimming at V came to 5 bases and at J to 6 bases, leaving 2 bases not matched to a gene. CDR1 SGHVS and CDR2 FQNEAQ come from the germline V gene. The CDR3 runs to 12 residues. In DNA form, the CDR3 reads TGTGCCAGCAGCATGGACAGGGGCGAGCAGTACTTC. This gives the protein CASSMDRGEQYF.

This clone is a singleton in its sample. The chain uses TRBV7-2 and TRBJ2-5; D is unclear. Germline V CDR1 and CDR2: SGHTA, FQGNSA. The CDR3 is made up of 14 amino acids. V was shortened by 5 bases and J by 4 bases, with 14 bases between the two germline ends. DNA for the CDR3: TGTGCCAGCAGCAAAAATGGTCCGGGAGAGACCCAGTACTTC. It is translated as CASSKNGPGETQYF.

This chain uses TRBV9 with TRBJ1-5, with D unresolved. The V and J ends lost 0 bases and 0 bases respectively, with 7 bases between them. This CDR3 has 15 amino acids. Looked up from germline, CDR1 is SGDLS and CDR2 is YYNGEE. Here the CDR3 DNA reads TGTGCCAGCAGCGTAGACAGCTATAGCAATCAGCCCCAGCATTTT. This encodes CASSVDSYSNQPQHF. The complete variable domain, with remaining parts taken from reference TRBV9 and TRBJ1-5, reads DSGVTQTPKHLITATGQRVTLRCSPRSGDLSVYWYQQSLDQGLQFLIQYYNGEERAKGNILERFSAQQFPDLHSELNLSSLELGDSALYFCASSVDSYSNQPQHFGDGTRLSIL.

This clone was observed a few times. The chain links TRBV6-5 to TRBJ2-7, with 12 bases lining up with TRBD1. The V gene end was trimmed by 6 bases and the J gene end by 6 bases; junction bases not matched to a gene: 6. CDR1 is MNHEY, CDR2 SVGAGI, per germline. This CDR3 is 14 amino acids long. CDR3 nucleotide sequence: TGTGCCAGCAGCTGGGACAGGGGGCCCCTCGAGCAGTACTTC. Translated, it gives CASSWDRGPLEQYF.

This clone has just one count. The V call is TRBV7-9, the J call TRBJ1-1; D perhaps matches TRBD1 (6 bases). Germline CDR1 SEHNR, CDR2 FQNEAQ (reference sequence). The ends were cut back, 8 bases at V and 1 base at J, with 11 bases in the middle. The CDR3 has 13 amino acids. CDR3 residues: CASRQGQNTEAFF. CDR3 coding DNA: TGTGCCAGCCGTCAGGGACAGAACACTGAAGCTTTCTTT.

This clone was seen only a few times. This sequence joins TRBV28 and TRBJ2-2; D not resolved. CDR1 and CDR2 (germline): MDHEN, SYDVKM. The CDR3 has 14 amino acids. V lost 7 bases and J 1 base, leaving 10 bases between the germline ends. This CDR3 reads CASTILKNTGELFF. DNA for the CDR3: TGTGCCAGCACCATACTCAAGAACACCGGGGAGCTGTTTTTT.

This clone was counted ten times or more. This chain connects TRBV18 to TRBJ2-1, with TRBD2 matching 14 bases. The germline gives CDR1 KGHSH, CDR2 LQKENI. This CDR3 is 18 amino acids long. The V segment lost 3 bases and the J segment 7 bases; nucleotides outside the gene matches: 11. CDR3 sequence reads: CASSPRLAGGNLWNEQFF. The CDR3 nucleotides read TGTGCCAGCTCACCGAGACTAGCGGGAGGGAATTTGTGGAATGAGCAGTTCTTC.

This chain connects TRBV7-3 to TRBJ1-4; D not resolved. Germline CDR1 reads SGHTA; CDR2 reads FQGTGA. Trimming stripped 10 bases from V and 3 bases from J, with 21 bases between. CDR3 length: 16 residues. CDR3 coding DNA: TGTGCCACCAACACACCGGAGGGCTTCCCTAATGAAAAACTGTTTTTT. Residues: CATNTPEGFPNEKLFF.

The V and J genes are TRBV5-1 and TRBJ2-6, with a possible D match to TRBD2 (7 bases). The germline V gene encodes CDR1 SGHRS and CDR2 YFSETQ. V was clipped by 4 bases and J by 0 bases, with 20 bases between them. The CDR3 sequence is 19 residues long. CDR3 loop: CASSVSEQGGISGANVLTF. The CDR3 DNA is TGCGCCAGCAGCGTCTCGGAACAGGGAGGGATCTCTGGGGCCAACGTCCTGACTTTC.

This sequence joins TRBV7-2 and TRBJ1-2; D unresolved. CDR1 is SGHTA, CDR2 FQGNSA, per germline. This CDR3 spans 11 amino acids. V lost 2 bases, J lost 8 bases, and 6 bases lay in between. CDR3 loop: CASSLIGGYTF. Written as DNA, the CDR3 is TGTGCCAGCAGCTTAATTGGCGGCTACACCTTC.

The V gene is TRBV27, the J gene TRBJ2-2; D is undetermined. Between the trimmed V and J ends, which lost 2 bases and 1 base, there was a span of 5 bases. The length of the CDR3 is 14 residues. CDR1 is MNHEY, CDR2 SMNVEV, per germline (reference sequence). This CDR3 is CASSLMRNTGELFF. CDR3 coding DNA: TGTGCCAGCAGTTTAATGCGGAACACCGGGGAGCTGTTTTTT.

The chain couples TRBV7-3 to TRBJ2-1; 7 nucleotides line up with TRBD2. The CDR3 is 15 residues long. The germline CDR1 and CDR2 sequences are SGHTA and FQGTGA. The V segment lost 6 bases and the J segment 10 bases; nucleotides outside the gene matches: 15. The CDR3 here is CASRESTSVMGEQFF. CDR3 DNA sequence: TGTGCCAGCAGGGAATCCACTAGCGTTATGGGGGAGCAGTTCTTC.

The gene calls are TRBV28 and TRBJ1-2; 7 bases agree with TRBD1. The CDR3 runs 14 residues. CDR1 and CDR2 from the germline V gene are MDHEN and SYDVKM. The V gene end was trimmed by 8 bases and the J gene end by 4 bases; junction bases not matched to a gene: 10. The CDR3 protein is CASSPPGTAYGYTF. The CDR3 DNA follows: TGTGCCAGCTCTCCCCCCGGGACAGCCTATGGCTACACCTTC.

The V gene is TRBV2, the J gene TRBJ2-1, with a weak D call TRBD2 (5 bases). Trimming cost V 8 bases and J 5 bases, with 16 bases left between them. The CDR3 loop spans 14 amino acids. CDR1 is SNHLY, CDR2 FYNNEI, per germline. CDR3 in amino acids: CASLRESGNNEQFF. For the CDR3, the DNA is TGTGCCAGCCTGAGGGAGTCGGGGAACAATGAGCAGTTCTTC.

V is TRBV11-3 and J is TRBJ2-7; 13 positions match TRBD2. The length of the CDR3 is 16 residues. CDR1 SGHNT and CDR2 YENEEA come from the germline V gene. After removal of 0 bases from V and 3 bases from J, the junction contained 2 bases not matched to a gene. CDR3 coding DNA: TGTGCCAGCAGCTTAGACGGGACTAGCGGGGTCTACGAGCAGTACTTC. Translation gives CASSLDGTSGVYEQYF. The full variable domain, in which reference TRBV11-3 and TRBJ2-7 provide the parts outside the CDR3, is EAGVVQSPRYKIIEKKQPVAFWCNPISGHNTLYWYLQNLGQGPELLIRYENEEAVDDSQLPKDRFSAERLKGVDSTLKIQPAELGDSAVYLCASSLDGTSGVYEQYFGPGTRLTVT.

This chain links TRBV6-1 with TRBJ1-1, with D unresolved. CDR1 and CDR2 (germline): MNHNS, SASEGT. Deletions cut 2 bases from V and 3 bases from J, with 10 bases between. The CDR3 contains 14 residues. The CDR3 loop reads CASSEIPSDTEAFF. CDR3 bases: TGTGCCAGCAGTGAAATACCGTCGGACACTGAAGCTTTCTTT.

This chain's CDR3 is CASSETGGKVYEQYF. The CDR3 coding sequence is TGTGCCAGCAGCGAAACGGGGGGGAAGGTCTACGAGCAGTACTTC. J is TRBJ2-7 and V is TRBV5-4; 8 bases are shared with TRBD2. V was pared by 4 bases and J by 3 bases, with 9 bases of the junction left unmatched. The germline CDR1 and CDR2 sequences are SGHNT and YYREEE (reference sequence). CDR3 size: 15 residues.

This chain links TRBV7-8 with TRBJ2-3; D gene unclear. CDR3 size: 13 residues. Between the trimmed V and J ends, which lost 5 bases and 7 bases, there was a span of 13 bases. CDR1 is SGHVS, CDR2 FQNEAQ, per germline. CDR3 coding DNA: TGTGCCAGCAGCCGGCCCGGGTACAATACGCAGTATTTT. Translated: CASSRPGYNTQYF.

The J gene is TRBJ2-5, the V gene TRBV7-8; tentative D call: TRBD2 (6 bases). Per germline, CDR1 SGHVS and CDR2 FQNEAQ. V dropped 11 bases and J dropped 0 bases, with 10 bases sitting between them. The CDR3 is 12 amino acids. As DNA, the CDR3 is TGTGCCGGGGGGATGTACCAAGAGACCCAGTACTTC. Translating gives CAGGMYQETQYF.

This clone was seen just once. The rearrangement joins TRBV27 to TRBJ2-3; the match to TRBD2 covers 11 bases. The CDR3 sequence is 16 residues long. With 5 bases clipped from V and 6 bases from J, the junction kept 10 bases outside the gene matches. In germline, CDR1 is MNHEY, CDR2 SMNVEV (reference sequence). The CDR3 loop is CASSPIAGGPRDTQYF. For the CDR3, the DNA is TGTGCCAGCAGTCCGATAGCGGGAGGGCCAAGGGATACGCAGTATTTT.

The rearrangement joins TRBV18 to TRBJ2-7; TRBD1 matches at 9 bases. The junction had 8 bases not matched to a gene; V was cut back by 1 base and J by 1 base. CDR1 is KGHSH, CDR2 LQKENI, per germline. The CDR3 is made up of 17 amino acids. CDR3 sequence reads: CASSPLGPGTGSYEQYF. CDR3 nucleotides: TGTGCCAGCTCACCACTGGGTCCCGGGACAGGGTCCTACGAGCAGTACTTC.